Shown below are 17 T cell receptor beta chains from a single sample sequenced in a study of cytomegalovirus exposure and HLA in healthy donors. PCR used 60 Vbeta primers and 13 Jbeta primers. Libraries were prepared by immunoSEQ multiplex PCR; TCRdb keeps only in-frame clonotypes and omits some of them. The sample has about 230,000 clones, around 83% seen once. Sample: PBMCs. The receptors were sampled from a girl aged 2 to 9 in good health and CMV-seronegative.

This clone was observed a handful of times. The CDR3 here is CASSPYSGYEQYF. CDR3 in DNA: TGTGCCAGCAGTCCGTACTCTGGTTACGAGCAGTACTTC. V gene TRBV6-5 combines with J gene TRBJ2-7; D uncertain. This CDR3 contains 13 residues. CDR1 is MNHEY and CDR2 is SVGAGI in the germline V gene. V was cut by 5 bases and J by 4 bases, with 12 bases left in between.

A single count supports this clone. The chain joins TRBV2 to TRBJ1-5; TRBD1 aligns across 7 bases. The CDR3 sequence is 14 residues long. Trimming at V came to 3 bases and at J to 3 bases, leaving 2 bases not matched to a gene. CDR1 is SNHLY and CDR2 is FYNNEI in the germline V gene. The CDR3 DNA reads as TGTGCCAGCAGTGAGGGACAGAACAATCAGCCCCAGCATTTT. Translation: CASSEGQNNQPQHF.

The CDR3 DNA reads as TGTGCCAGCAGTTACTCGCCTGCAGGGGGGCTCACTGAAGCTTTCTTT. This translates into CASSYSPAGGLTEAFF. This chain joins TRBV6-5 and TRBJ1-1; 7 bases match TRBD1. This CDR3 comprises 16 residues. Germline values: CDR1 MNHEY, CDR2 SVGAGI. With V trimmed by 0 bases and J by 4 bases, 8 bases remained unmatched.

As DNA, the CDR3 is TGTGCCAGCAGCCACGAGTCCGGGTACACTGAAGCTTTCTTT. Translated, it gives CASSHESGYTEAFF. This chain connects TRBV14 to TRBJ1-1; D gene ambiguous. The germline CDR1 and CDR2 sequences are SGHDN and FVKESK. Trimming removed 3 bases from V and 3 bases from J, with 11 bases in between. CDR3 length: 14 residues.

This sequence joins TRBV29-1 and TRBJ2-1; 7 bases map to TRBD1. Per the germline V gene, CDR1 is SQVTM and CDR2 is ANQGSEA. Trimming at V came to 5 bases and at J to 0 bases, leaving 1 base not matched to a gene. The CDR3 length is 13 residues. The CDR3, as DNA: TGCAGCGTTTACAGGGGCTCCTACAATGAGCAGTTCTTC. Encoded protein: CSVYRGSYNEQFF.

This clone was found once. This sequence joins TRBV6-6 and TRBJ1-1, with TRBD1 identical over 10 bases. V trimming: 4 bases; J trimming: 1 base; junction bases outside the gene matches: 6. The V gene's germline CDR1 is MNHNY and CDR2 SVGAGI (reference sequence). The CDR3 length is 16 residues. The CDR3 is CASSSRDRGWNTEAFF. CDR3 DNA sequence: TGTGCCAGCAGTTCCCGGGACAGGGGCTGGAACACTGAAGCTTTCTTT.

J is TRBJ2-7 and V is TRBV28; D is unresolved. V was trimmed by 6 bases and J by 4 bases, leaving 13 bases between them. This CDR3 comprises 13 residues. The germline V gene has CDR1 MDHEN and CDR2 SYDVKM. The CDR3 DNA reads TGTGCCAGCAGCCTGACACCCGAGTACGAGCAGTACTTC. Its protein is CASSLTPEYEQYF.

The V and J genes are TRBV5-6 and TRBJ1-2, with TRBD1 as a possible D gene (5 bases). V lost 1 base and J 6 bases, leaving 13 bases between the germline ends. The CDR3 consists of 14 residues. CDR1 and CDR2 from the germline V gene are SGHDT and YYEEEE. CDR3 DNA: TGTGCCAGCAGCTTGCCCAGGGTGTGGGATGGCTACACCTTC. Its protein product is CASSLPRVWDGYTF.

The rearrangement joins TRBV7-9 to TRBJ1-2; unclear D gene. Germline CDR1 reads SEHNR; CDR2 reads FQNEAQ (reference sequence). The CDR3 contains 14 residues. Trimming stripped 5 bases from V and 6 bases from J, with 16 bases between. DNA for the CDR3: TGTGCCAGCAGCCCCGGGAGCATCGCGGATGGCTACACCTTC. This codes for CASSPGSIADGYTF.

CDR3 in DNA: TGTGCCAGCAGTTCGCCCAGGTGGTACGAGCAGTACTTC. Translating gives CASSSPRWYEQYF. This chain links TRBV2 with TRBJ2-7; D gene ambiguous. Germline loops: CDR1 SNHLY, CDR2 FYNNEI. The CDR3 runs 13 residues. The ends were cut back, 5 bases at V and 4 bases at J, with 12 bases in the middle.

The CDR3 DNA is TGTGCCAGCAAGGTTTTGGCGGGGGGGAGCACAGATACGCAGTATTTT. It is translated as CASKVLAGGSTDTQYF. The chain couples TRBV2 to TRBJ2-3, with 9 bases aligning to TRBD2. Looked up from germline, CDR1 is SNHLY and CDR2 is FYNNEI. J was trimmed by 0 bases and V by 7 bases; bases with no gene match: 8. The CDR3 covers 16 residues.

The J gene is TRBJ1-5, the V gene TRBV5-6; D may be TRBD1 (6 bases). The CDR3 has 15 amino acids. Trimming shortened V by 2 bases and J by 2 bases, and 11 bases separated the two germline ends. Germline CDR1 reads SGHDT; CDR2 reads YYEEEE. The CDR3 loop reads CASSFNRVRNQPQHF. As DNA, the CDR3 is TGTGCCAGCAGCTTCAACAGGGTTCGCAATCAGCCCCAGCATTTT.

V and J are TRBV5-1 and TRBJ1-2; D is perhaps TRBD1 (5 bases). Trimming stripped 7 bases from V and 0 bases from J, with 10 bases between. The CDR3 length is 13 residues. CDR1 is SGHRS and CDR2 is YFSETQ in the germline V gene. CDR3 region: CASRVTANYGYTF. The CDR3, as DNA: TGCGCCAGCCGGGTGACAGCTAACTATGGCTACACCTTC.

The genes are TRBV6-1 and TRBJ2-5, with D maybe TRBD2 (5 bases). The CDR3 has 12 amino acids. Germline values: CDR1 MNHNS, CDR2 SASEGT. V was trimmed by 6 bases and J by 7 bases, leaving 12 bases between them. Here the CDR3 reads CASRTDSMTQYF. The CDR3, as DNA: TGTGCCAGCAGAACGGACTCAATGACCCAGTACTTC.

The sample holds one count of this clone. V is TRBV7-9 and J is TRBJ1-5; no reliable D call. The CDR3 is 12 amino acids. Per the germline V gene, CDR1 is SEHNR and CDR2 is FQNEAQ (reference sequence). The V gene lost 4 bases and the J gene lost 3 bases, with 4 bases spanning the gap. This CDR3 is CASSSHNQPQHF. In DNA form, the CDR3 reads TGTGCCAGCAGCTCCCACAATCAGCCCCAGCATTTT. The full variable domain, in which reference TRBV7-9 and TRBJ1-5 provide the parts outside the CDR3, is DTGVSQNPRHKITKRGQNVTFRCDPISEHNRLYWYRQTLGQGPEFLTYFQNEAQLEKSRLLSDRFSAERPKGSFSTLEIQRTEQGDSAMYLCASSSHNQPQHFGDGTRLSIL.

The chain couples TRBV12-1 to TRBJ1-3. TRBV12-1 is shown as a pseudogene. CDR3 length: 16 amino acids. The CDR3: CASSPPRVVSGNTIYF. Written as DNA, the CDR3 is TGTGCCAGCAGCCCCCCACGGGTCGTCTCTGGAAACACCATATATTTT.

The rearrangement links TRBV27 to TRBJ1-5; a possible D gene is TRBD1 (6 bases). Germline CDR1 is MNHEY and CDR2 is SMNVEV (reference sequence). V was cut by 4 bases and J by 4 bases, with 14 bases left in between. CDR3 length: 15 residues. In DNA form, the CDR3 reads TGTGCCAGCAGTTCTTGGGGGCGCGAGAATCAGCCCCAGCATTTT. It yields the protein CASSSWGRENQPQHF.